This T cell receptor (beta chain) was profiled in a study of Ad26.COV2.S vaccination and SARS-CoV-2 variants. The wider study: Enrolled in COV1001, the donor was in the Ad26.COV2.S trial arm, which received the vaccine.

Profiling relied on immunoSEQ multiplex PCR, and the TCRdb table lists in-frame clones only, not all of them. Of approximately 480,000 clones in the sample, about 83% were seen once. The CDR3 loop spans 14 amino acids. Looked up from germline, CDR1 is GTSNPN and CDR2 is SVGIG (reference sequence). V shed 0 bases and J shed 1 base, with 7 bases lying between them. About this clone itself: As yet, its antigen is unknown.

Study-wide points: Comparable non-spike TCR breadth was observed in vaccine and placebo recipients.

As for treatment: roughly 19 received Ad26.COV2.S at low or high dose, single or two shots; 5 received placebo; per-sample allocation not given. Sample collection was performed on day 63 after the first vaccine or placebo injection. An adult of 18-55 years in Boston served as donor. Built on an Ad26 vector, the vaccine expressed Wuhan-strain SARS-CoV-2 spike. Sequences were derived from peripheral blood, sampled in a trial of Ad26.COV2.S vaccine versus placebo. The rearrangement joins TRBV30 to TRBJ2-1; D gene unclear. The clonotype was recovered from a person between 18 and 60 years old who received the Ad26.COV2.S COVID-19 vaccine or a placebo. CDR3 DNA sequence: TGTGCCTGGAGTGTTAAGAGATCCTACAATGAGCAGTTCTTC. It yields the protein CAWSVKRSYNEQFF.